What follows are 24 T cell receptor beta chains derived from one specimen sequenced in a study of Graves' ophthalmopathy and Graves' hyperthyroidism. The TCR beta CDR3 regions underwent amplification from RNA transcripts. RT-PCR with HTBI primers came first, then second-round multiplex PCR. Via MiXCR, TCRdb re-called the multiplex PCR reads, giving one row per CDR3 protein. The sample yields about 620,000 distinct CDR3 sequences, roughly 20% seen once. Sequencing was carried out using peripheral blood. The receptors come from a woman in her late teens or twenties with stable Graves' hyperthyroidism. Some clones in this sample may be carry-over from other donors' samples.

This clonotype has a handful of counts. In nucleotides, the CDR3 is TGTGCCAGCAGACGGACGGAGACCCAGTACTTC. Its protein product is CASRRTETQYF. J is TRBJ2-5 and V is TRBV12-3 or TRBV12-4; D not certain. The CDR3 is made up of 11 amino acids. Trimming left V 6 bases short and J 5 bases short, with 7 bases between.

This chain uses TRBV14 with TRBJ2-7; the match to TRBD1 covers 8 bases. V lost 2 bases and J lost 0; bases outside the gene matches: 9. The CDR3 loop spans 17 amino acids. Germline CDR1 reads SGHDN; CDR2 reads FVKESK. CDR3 residues: CASSQTLTGVSSYEQYF. The CDR3 DNA reads as TGTGCCAGCAGCCAAACCTTGACAGGGGTTAGCTCCTACGAGCAGTACTTC.

This clonotype appeared many times. V usage is TRBV12-3 or TRBV12-4 and J usage is TRBJ2-7, with TRBD1 matching over 12 bases. Germline trimming cut 6 bases from V and 4 bases from J; bases unmatched to any gene: 10. The CDR3 consists of 16 residues. The CDR3 DNA follows: TGTGCCAGCAGACGGCCGGGACAGGGGGCGCGGTACGAGCAGTACTTC. Protein sequence: CASRRPGQGARYEQYF.

This sequence joins TRBV15 and TRBJ2-7; 8 nucleotides agree with TRBD1. The germline V gene has CDR1 LNHNV and CDR2 YYDKDF (reference sequence). The V and J ends lost 3 bases and 0 bases, in that order; junction bases with no gene match: 7. The CDR3 is 16 residues long. The chain's CDR3 is CATSRDGQGNSYEQYF. The CDR3 region has the DNA TGTGCCACCAGCAGGGATGGACAGGGTAACTCCTACGAGCAGTACTTC.

The genes are TRBV15 and TRBJ2-7, with 11 bases fitting TRBD1. Germline trimming cut 5 bases from V and 5 bases from J; bases unmatched to any gene: 17. CDR1 and CDR2 from the germline V gene are LNHNV and YYDKDF (reference sequence). The CDR3 extends over 18 amino acids. The CDR3, as DNA: TGTGCCACCAGCCCACCCCGGCTACGGTTGGGACAGGGGGACGAGCAGTACTTC. Protein sequence: CATSPPRLRLGQGDEQYF.

This clonotype was recorded many times. The chain couples TRBV28 to TRBJ2-7; 7 bases map to TRBD1. Germline assignment: CDR1 MDHEN and CDR2 SYDVKM. The CDR3 consists of 13 residues. V shed 10 bases, J shed 2 bases, and the junction held 8 bases outside the gene matches. For the CDR3, the DNA is TGTGCCACCCTCGTCGGACAGGCCTACGAGCAGTACTTC. This translates into CATLVGQAYEQYF.

This clonotype showed up just a few times. The chain combines TRBV4-1 with TRBJ2-7, with 7 bases that match TRBD1. V was clipped by 3 bases and J by 3 bases; unmatched bases: 5. Germline V gene data show CDR1 as MGHRA and CDR2 as YSYEKL. The CDR3 is 14 amino acids. CDR3 loop: CASSHPTGNYEQYF. The CDR3 DNA follows: TGCGCCAGCAGCCATCCGACAGGGAACTACGAGCAGTACTTC.

Many counts were recorded for this clonotype. The chain is built from TRBV12-3 or TRBV12-4 and TRBJ1-2, with D possibly being TRBD1 (5 bases). CDR3 length equals 11 residues. Trimming removed 6 bases from V and 8 bases from J, with 10 bases in between. CDR3 coding DNA: TGTGCCAGCAGGGGGGTCCGGGGCTACACCTTC. It yields the protein CASRGVRGYTF.

The chain recombines TRBV12-3 or TRBV12-4 with TRBJ2-7, with TRBD1 matching over 11 bases. This CDR3 has 14 residues. The ends lost 5 bases at V and 6 bases at J; junction bases unmatched: 6. The CDR3 region has the DNA TGTGCCAGCAGTACCAGGACAGGGGGCGCCGAGCAGTACTTC. Translated: CASSTRTGGAEQYF.

This clonotype was picked up many times. The chain carries TRBV11-2 and TRBJ2-6; possibly TRBD1 for D (5 bases). CDR1 is SGHAT and CDR2 is FQNNGV in the germline V gene. The CDR3 is 17 residues long. V shed 5 bases and J shed 2 bases, with 16 bases lying between them. CDR3: CASSLHFRQTGANVLTF. CDR3 sequence (DNA): TGTGCCAGCAGCCTCCACTTCCGACAGACTGGGGCCAACGTCCTGACTTTC. Full variable domain (outside the CDR3, taken from reference TRBV11-2 and TRBJ2-6): EAGVAQSPRYKIIEKRQSVAFWCNPISGHATLYWYQQILGQGPKLLIQFQNNGVVDDSQLPKDRFSAERLKGVDSTLKIQPAKLEDSAVYLCASSLHFRQTGANVLTFGAGSRLTVL.

This clonotype showed up just once. The chain uses TRBV27 and TRBJ1-1; D is unclear. The CDR3 totals 15 residues. Looked up from germline, CDR1 is MNHEY and CDR2 is SMNVEV (reference sequence). Trimming stripped 5 bases from V and 3 bases from J, with 16 bases between. The CDR3 region has the DNA TGTGCCAGCAGTCCCCTGACTTACTTAGACACTGAAGCTTTCTTT. It codes for CASSPLTYLDTEAFF.

This clonotype was seen at least ten times. The V and J genes are TRBV19 and TRBJ1-2; 8 positions match TRBD1. Germline values: CDR1 LNHDA, CDR2 SQIVND (reference sequence). CDR3 size: 14 residues. J gave up 4 bases and V 7 bases, and 8 bases lay outside the gene matches. The CDR3 here is CASKEQGVTYGYTF. Written as DNA, the CDR3 is TGTGCCAGTAAGGAACAGGGGGTAACCTATGGCTACACCTTC. The variable domain in full, completed from reference TRBV19 and TRBJ1-2, reads DGGITQSPKYLFRKEGQNVTLSCEQNLNHDAMYWYRQDPGQGLRLIYYSQIVNDFQKGDIAEGYSVSREKKESFPLTVTSAQKNPTAFYLCASKEQGVTYGYTFGSGTRLTVV.

This clonotype was counted a few times. This rearrangement joins TRBV9 to TRBJ1-2; 10 bases map to TRBD1. Germline-derived CDR1 and CDR2 are SGDLS and YYNGEE. J gave up 7 bases and V 0 bases, and 9 bases lay outside the gene matches. The CDR3 is made up of 16 amino acids. The CDR3 spells CASSVVPVGTGAGYTF. CDR3 nucleotides: TGTGCCAGCAGCGTAGTTCCTGTGGGGACAGGGGCTGGCTACACCTTC.

This clonotype was found many times. The chain carries TRBV28 and TRBJ2-7, with no clear D. The CDR3 length is 13 residues. Trimming took 5 bases from V and 2 from J, leaving 10 bases between them. Per germline, CDR1 MDHEN and CDR2 SYDVKM. The DNA for the CDR3 is TGTGCCAGCAGTCCGCCCCCGCCCTACGAGCAGTACTTC. Its translation: CASSPPPPYEQYF.

This clonotype was seen at least ten times. The chain couples TRBV15 to TRBJ2-2; D unclear. The CDR3 covers 17 residues. CDR1 and CDR2 (germline): LNHNV, YYDKDF (reference sequence). Trimming shortened V by 1 base and J by 5 bases, and 17 bases separated the two germline ends. CDR3: CATSRGLGTLATGELFF. CDR3 coding DNA: TGTGCCACCAGCAGAGGCCTTGGAACCTTAGCTACCGGGGAGCTGTTTTTT.

The chain combines TRBV6-1 with TRBJ2-7; 9 nucleotides agree with TRBD2. Germline assignment: CDR1 MNHNS and CDR2 SASEGT. The V and J ends lost 7 bases and 3 bases, in that order; junction bases with no gene match: 10. The CDR3 is 15 residues long. CDR3 sequence: CASTQAWRGGYEQYF. The CDR3 region has the DNA TGTGCCAGCACCCAGGCCTGGCGGGGGGGCTACGAGCAGTACTTC.

This clonotype showed up many times. This chain joins TRBV6-1 and TRBJ2-2, with D possibly TRBD1 on 6 matching bases. Germline lookup yields CDR1 MNHNS and CDR2 SASEGT. CDR3 length equals 14 residues. V gave up 1 base and J gave up 9 bases, with 12 bases separating them. The CDR3 sequence is CASSEGPTGRELFF. The DNA for the CDR3 is TGTGCCAGCAGTGAAGGGCCGACAGGCAGGGAGCTGTTTTTT.

This clonotype was counted only a few times. This chain uses TRBV4-2 with TRBJ2-2, with D maybe TRBD1 (6 bases). V was trimmed by 6 bases and J by 7 bases, leaving 15 bases between them. Germline CDR1 LGHNA, CDR2 YNFKEQ. The CDR3 has 14 amino acids. For the CDR3, the DNA is TGTGCCAGCAGGAACAGGGTGGAGAACGGGGAGCTGTTTTTT. It specifies CASRNRVENGELFF.

This clonotype was seen repeatedly, ten times or more. V and J are TRBV2 and TRBJ1-5, with D maybe TRBD1 (5 bases). V was shortened by 4 bases and J by 3 bases, with 7 bases between the two germline ends. Germline assignment: CDR1 SNHLY and CDR2 FYNNEI. The CDR3 runs to 13 residues. CDR3 region: CASSAGYNQPQHF. The CDR3 bases are TGTGCCAGCAGTGCAGGGTACAATCAGCCCCAGCATTTT. Looking up the rest from reference TRBV2 and TRBJ1-5 gives the full variable domain: EPEVTQTPSHQVTQMGQEVILRCVPISNHLYFYWYRQILGQKVEFLVSFYNNEISEKSEIFDDQFSVERPDGSNFTLKIRSTKLEDSAMYFCASSAGYNQPQHFGDGTRLSIL.

This clonotype was recorded many times. This sequence joins TRBV28 and TRBJ2-7, with D hard to call. The CDR3 is made up of 12 amino acids. Trimming took off 6 bases at V and 5 bases at J, with 11 bases between the two ends. Germline assignment: CDR1 MDHEN and CDR2 SYDVKM. CDR3 loop: CASSNPRDEQYF. Here the CDR3 DNA reads TGTGCCAGCAGCAACCCACGGGACGAGCAGTACTTC.

This clonotype was detected ten times or more. The rearrangement links TRBV12-3 or TRBV12-4 to TRBJ2-7, with D hard to call. V lost 3 bases and J 6 bases, leaving 9 bases between the germline ends. The CDR3 sequence is 12 residues long. CDR3 DNA: TGTGCCAGCAGTTTTGGGCAGCTCGAGCAGTACTTC. As protein: CASSFGQLEQYF.

This clonotype was found many times. The gene calls are TRBV28 and TRBJ2-7; TRBD1 matches 7 bases. The CDR3 sequence is 16 residues long. The trim removed 4 bases at V and 0 bases at J, leaving 9 bases unmatched. CDR1 is MDHEN and CDR2 is SYDVKM in the germline V gene. The CDR3 reads CASSSSGTESSYEQYF. CDR3 bases: TGTGCCAGCAGTTCATCCGGGACAGAGAGCTCCTACGAGCAGTACTTC.

This clonotype was recorded at least ten times. V and J are TRBV29-1 and TRBJ1-1; D possibly corresponds to TRBD1 (5 bases). V was cut by 4 bases and J by 0 bases, with 12 bases left in between. The CDR3 spans 14 residues. Germline V gene lookup returns CDR1 SQVTM and CDR2 ANQGSEA. The CDR3 here is CSVAGPDMNTEAFF. The DNA of the CDR3 is TGCAGCGTTGCGGGACCCGATATGAACACTGAAGCTTTCTTT. The full variable domain, completed using reference TRBV29-1 and TRBJ1-1, is SAVISQKPSRDICQRGTSLTIQCQVDSQVTMMFWYRQQPGQSLTLIATANQGSEATYESGFVIDKFPISRPNLTFSTLTVSNMSPEDSSIYLCSVAGPDMNTEAFFGQGTRLTVV.

This clonotype was found many times. V is TRBV12-3 or TRBV12-4 and J is TRBJ1-5; D is possibly TRBD1 (5 bases). The CDR3 is made up of 12 amino acids. Between the trimmed V and J ends, which lost 7 bases and 7 bases, there was a span of 11 bases. CDR3 DNA sequence: TGTGCCAGCACCTGGGGCCCCCAGCCCCAGCATTTT. Translating it yields CASTWGPQPQHF.